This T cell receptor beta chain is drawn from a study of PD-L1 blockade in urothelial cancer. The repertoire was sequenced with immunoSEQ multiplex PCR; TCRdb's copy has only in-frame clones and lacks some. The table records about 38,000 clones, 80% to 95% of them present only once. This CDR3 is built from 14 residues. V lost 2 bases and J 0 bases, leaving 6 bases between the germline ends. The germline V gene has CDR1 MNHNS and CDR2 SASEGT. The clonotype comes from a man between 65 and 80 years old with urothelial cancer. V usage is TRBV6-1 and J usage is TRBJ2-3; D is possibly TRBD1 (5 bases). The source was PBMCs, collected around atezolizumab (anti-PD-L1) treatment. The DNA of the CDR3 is TGTGCCAGCAGTGAACCAGGGAGCACAGATACGCAGTATTTT. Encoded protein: CASSEPGSTDTQYF.